This is a list of T cell receptor beta chains from one sample in a study of CD8+CD57+ T cells in acquired aplastic anemia. TCRdb re-called the reads through MiXCR, storing one row per CDR3 protein. The sample contains 150,000 to 200,000 distinct CDR3 sequences, approximately 44% of which appear only once. Sequenced input: sorted CD4+, CD8+, or CD8+CD57+ T cells (not recorded which) from PBMCs. The source is a human donor in good health. Each CDR3 is given without its conserved first and last residue.

>11|TRBV11-3|TRBJ2-5
ASSLAERETQY
>11|TRBV7-9|TRBJ1-2
ASSSRTGYGYT
>12|TRBV19|TRBJ2-3
ASSIGTSTDTQY
>12|TRBV20-1|TRBJ2-3
SSVQGAGVDTQY
>12|TRBV19|TRBJ1-2
ASRSGQGNYGYT
>12|TRBV4-2|TRBJ1-2
ASSQDRDQLGYT
>13|TRBV28|TRBJ2-7
ASSLGGRGYDEQY
>12|TRBV20-1|TRBJ1-1
SARVGTANTEAF
>11|TRBV9|TRBJ2-5
ASSVGPQETQY
>9|TRBV2|TRBJ2-7
ASRITSEQY
>12|TRBV2|TRBJ2-7
ASSFRSRGYEQY
>10|TRBV29-1|TRBJ1-2
SVAIPSYGYT
>12|TRBV25-1|TRBJ1-2
ASSEQGTGYGYT
>13|TRBV7-2|TRBJ2-7
ASSPLASSFYEQY
>15|TRBV25-1|TRBJ2-2
ASSDLYRDGGTGELF
>10|TRBV6-5|TRBJ1-3
ASSYPGETIY
>10|TRBV2|TRBJ2-7
ASRAGVGEQY
>14|TRBV24-1|TRBJ2-2
ATSDRRQGNTGELF
>11|TRBV19|TRBJ2-7
ASSGTPSYEQY
>14|TRBV20-1|TRBJ1-2
SARDTGSVQDNGYT
>12|TRBV5-8|TRBJ1-1
ASSATGVASEAF
>10|TRBV29-1|TRBJ2-7
SVDTETYEQY
>14|TRBV20-1|TRBJ1-4
SARDNLGTAYEKLF
>12|TRBV12-3/TRBV12-4|TRBJ2-1
ASSLPSTYNEQF
>11|TRBV20-1|TRBJ1-5
SARDEAGRLQH
>12|TRBV19|TRBJ1-1
ASSINLIETEAF
>12|TRBV7-8|TRBJ1-1
ASSLAGVNTEAF
>13|TRBV6-2/TRBV6-3|TRBJ2-1
ASSTTAWTYNEQF
>14|TRBV2|TRBJ2-1
ASSQPGTGLYNEQF
>12|TRBV7-2|TRBJ2-7
ASSLAVGSIEQY
>12|TRBV4-3|TRBJ2-3
ASSLTGLADTQY
>16|TRBV27|TRBJ2-1
ASSLSRTSGYSYNEQF
>12|TRBV7-3|TRBJ1-4
ASSSGTMGEKLF
>12|TRBV5-4|TRBJ2-7
ASSSGGTTYEQY
>14|TRBV11-1|TRBJ1-3
ASSLVLRDSGNTIY
>12|TRBV5-1|TRBJ1-1
ASSLEWDRREAF
>14|TRBV10-3|TRBJ2-1
AISFQDSGGYNEQF
>11|TRBV7-3|TRBJ1-5
ASSSTGGQPQH
>14|TRBV29-1|TRBJ2-3
SVEDRTSGGTDTQY
>16|TRBV4-2|TRBJ1-2
ASSPGGSKGQGLYGYT
>13|TRBV19|TRBJ2-3
AGWSGDPSTDTQY
>12|TRBV20-1|TRBJ2-3
SASDSDGAHTQY
>13|TRBV10-3|TRBJ1-2
AISESAGSNYGYA
>13|TRBV11-1|TRBJ2-3
ASSHHSPVTDTQY